This T cell receptor (beta chain) is from a study of cytomegalovirus exposure and HLA in healthy donors. Whole-study findings and limits: One later analysis, an examination of the 100 to 150 validation repertoires, found that first-cohort TCR clusters tended to co-occur in them.

Clones were sequenced by immunoSEQ multiplex PCR, and TCRdb holds only the in-frame ones, with some missing. Of 150,000 to 200,000 clones detected, about nine tenths appear once; the ten largest clones hold 5.5% to 6%. Comment on this clone: What it recognizes is unknown.

There are 12 residues in the CDR3. The V end was cut by 4 bases, the J end by 6 bases, with 12 bases between. The germline V gene encodes CDR1 SQVTM and CDR2 ANQGSEA. J is TRBJ1-2 and V is TRBV29-1; D perhaps matches TRBD1 (6 bases). Sequenced: PBMCs. The clonotype was recovered from a woman aged 25-40 years in good health and CMV-seronegative. The CDR3 DNA follows: TGCAGCGTTGTTTGGCAGGGGCATGGCTACACCTTC. Translating gives CSVVWQGHGYTF.